This T cell receptor (beta chain) stems from a study of patients and donors after allogeneic stem cell transplantation. A single record per CDR3 protein comes from TCRdb applying MiXCR to the RT-PCR reads. The sample gives about 230,000 distinct CDR3 sequences, about 14% of which show up once; roughly 12% is in the top ten. Germline lookup yields CDR1 DFQATT and CDR2 SNEGSKA (reference sequence). The ends were cut back, 3 bases at V and 0 bases at J, with 9 bases in the middle. This CDR3 spans 13 amino acids. The receptor comes from a human donor who was either an allogeneic HSCT recipient or a stem cell or donor lymphocyte infusion donor (not recorded which). It is not recorded whose cells these are; they may come from a transplant donor. The genes are TRBV20-1 and TRBJ2-7, with D possibly being TRBD2 (6 bases). The sequenced material came from blood, either unsorted or a sorted T cell fraction (not recorded which). The CDR3 reads CSASGRSSYEQYF. CDR3 bases: TGCAGTGCTAGCGGGAGATCCTCCTACGAGCAGTACTTC.